Listed below are T cell receptor beta chains from one sample, sequenced in a study of T cell responses to AZD1222 COVID-19 vaccine. Some clones are missing from TCRdb's copy, which holds only in-frame ones; the method was immunoSEQ multiplex PCR. The sample lists 84,000 or so clones, about 85% occurring once. The sequencing used peripheral blood, collected on day 0 of AZD1222 vaccination. Receptors were obtained from an adult in good health. Each CDR3 is given with its conserved first and last residue. D genes are given only for firm matches. Expanded clones get a size class; other rows say once, few or many, or leave the size out.

size	V	D	J	DNA	CDR3
once	TRBV7-9	TRBD2	TRBJ2-7	TGTGCCAGCAGCTCTCAAGGCGGGAGCCACGAGCAGTACTTC	CASSSQGGSHEQYF
-	TRBV7-2	-	TRBJ2-7	TGTGCCAGCAGCTCAGGCCCTCCTCCAGGGCCGCAGCAGTACTTC	CASSSGPPPGPQQYF
few	TRBV29-1	-	TRBJ2-7	TGCAGCGCAGGGGGAGGGGTCGCCTACGAGCAGTACTTC	CSAGGGVAYEQYF
once	TRBV29-1	-	TRBJ1-1	TGCAGCGTCCAGGGTATCTTTACGGACACTGAAGCTTTCTTT	CSVQGIFTDTEAFF
-	TRBV27	-	TRBJ2-1	TGTGCCAGCAGCCCAGGGAAGAACTCCTACAATGAGCAGTTCTTC	CASSPGKNSYNEQFF
-	TRBV12-3/TRBV12-4	-	TRBJ2-6	TGTGCCAGCACTTCATCTGGGGCCAACGTCCTGACTTTC	CASTSSGANVLTF
-	TRBV7-3	TRBD2	TRBJ2-1	TGTGCCAGCAGCTTAATGGCGGGAGGGAACTACAATGAGCAGTTCTTC	CASSLMAGGNYNEQFF
few	TRBV1	-	TRBJ2-7	TGCACCAGCAGCCTCGGGACAGGGGATGGGTACGAGCAGTACTTC	CTSSLGTGDGYEQYF
-	TRBV10-3	TRBD1	TRBJ2-2	TGTGCCATCAGTGATCCGGGACAGGGGCGGACCGGGGAGCTGTTTTTT	CAISDPGQGRTGELFF
-	TRBV4-2	TRBD1	TRBJ1-2	TGTGCCAGCAGCCAAGGCCGACAGGGGGCGATTAACTATGGCTACACCTTC	CASSQGRQGAINYGYTF
once	TRBV7-2	-	TRBJ2-2	TGTGCCAGCAGCCCACAAGGGGAGAACACCGGGGAGCTGTTTTTT	CASSPQGENTGELFF
-	TRBV19	-	TRBJ1-2	TGTGCCAGTACCATTGACGGGCGGCTTGGCTACACCTTC	CASTIDGRLGYTF
-	TRBV5-8	-	TRBJ1-6	TGTGCCAGCAGCTTTGGTCAGGGTGCCACCTATAATTCACCCCTCCACTTT	CASSFGQGATYNSPLHF
-	TRBV19	TRBD1	TRBJ1-1	TGTGCCAGTAGAGGACAGGGTAACACTGAAGCTTTCTTT	CASRGQGNTEAFF
-	TRBV24-1	TRBD2	TRBJ2-2	TGTGCCACCAGTGCTGCGGGAGGGTTTAACACCGGGGAGCTGTTTTTT	CATSAAGGFNTGELFF
-	TRBV14	-	TRBJ2-7	TGTGCCACCAAGAAAGGGTCCGACGAGCAGTACTTC	CATKKGSDEQYF
once	TRBV7-3	-	TRBJ1-5	TGTGCCAGCAGCCTGAATCAGGGCGAGCCCCAGCATTTT	CASSLNQGEPQHF
-	TRBV19	-	TRBJ1-1	TGTGCCAGTAGTATTCGACAGGTAGGCACTGAAGCTTTCTTT	CASSIRQVGTEAFF
-	TRBV19	TRBD1	TRBJ1-5	TGTGCCAGTAGTGTTGAGACGAAGACAGGGCGCAGGCAGCCCCAGCATTTT	CASSVETKTGRRQPQHF
few	TRBV10-3	TRBD1	TRBJ1-2	TGTGCCATCAGTGAGATCCCACAGGGGGCCTATGGCTACACCTTC	CAISEIPQGAYGYTF
-	TRBV18	TRBD2	TRBJ2-7	TGTGCCAGCTCATCAACCGGTAGCGGGATTTCCTACGAGCAGTACTTC	CASSSTGSGISYEQYF
-	TRBV6-5	-	TRBJ1-2	TGTGCCAGCAGTTTGACAAGGTCCTCTAGCTACACCTTC	CASSLTRSSSYTF
-	TRBV6-5	TRBD2	TRBJ2-1	TGTGCCAGCAGCCTAGCGGGAGGGCCGGATGAGCAGTTCTTC	CASSLAGGPDEQFF
-	TRBV11-2	-	TRBJ1-1	TGTGCCAGCTCCTCTAGGCCCGGGCAGAGGGCGGCTGAAGCTTTCTTT	CASSSRPGQRAAEAFF
-	TRBV7-9	-	TRBJ2-3	TGTGCCAGCAGCCTGGGGGCTGGTTGGGCGGGAGAGGGGGATACGCAGTATTTT	CASSLGAGWAGEGDTQYF
-	TRBV6-5	-	TRBJ1-5	TGTGCCAGCTCCGACGGGGGAGGTAATCAGCCCCAGCATTTT	CASSDGGGNQPQHF
once	TRBV30	-	TRBJ1-2	TGTGCCTCTAAGGCGGGCGGCCAAGGCTACACCTTC	CASKAGGQGYTF
-	TRBV4-2	TRBD2	TRBJ2-5	TGTGCCAGCAGCCAAGCCCAACTAGCGGGAGGGGTGAAGGAGACCCAGTACTTC	CASSQAQLAGGVKETQYF
-	TRBV7-2	-	TRBJ1-4	TGTGCCAGCAGCTTAGTCATGGCAGTAACTAATGAAAAACTGTTTTTT	CASSLVMAVTNEKLFF
-	TRBV18	TRBD1	TRBJ2-7	TGTGCCAGCTCCCCTCGGACAGGGGGCAATGGTGAGCAGTACTTC	CASSPRTGGNGEQYF
-	TRBV7-6	-	TRBJ1-3	TGTGCCAGCAGCTTAGAGGCGGACTCTGGAAACACCATATATTTT	CASSLEADSGNTIYF
-	TRBV7-9	-	TRBJ1-5	TGTGCCAGCAGCTTATATGGGGGTACGGATCAGCCCCAGCATTTT	CASSLYGGTDQPQHF
-	TRBV19	TRBD2	TRBJ2-5	TGTGCCAGTAGTATAAGGGGGACTAGCGGTTCAGAGACCCAGTACTTC	CASSIRGTSGSETQYF
-	TRBV11-2	TRBD2	TRBJ2-5	TGTGCCAGCAGCTTAGCTAGCGGGTTGGGGGAGACCCAGTACTTC	CASSLASGLGETQYF
-	TRBV4-1	TRBD2	TRBJ2-7	TGCGCCAGCAGCCAAGATGGGGACAGTGGACTAGCGGGAGCCCCCAACTACGAGCAGTACTTC	CASSQDGDSGLAGAPNYEQYF
few	TRBV12-3/TRBV12-4	-	TRBJ1-2	TGTGCCAGCAGCTCGGGGAACTATGGCTACACCTTC	CASSSGNYGYTF
-	TRBV7-2	-	TRBJ1-1	TGTGCCAGCAGCTCGCAGTTGAGCACTGAAGCTTTCTTT	CASSSQLSTEAFF